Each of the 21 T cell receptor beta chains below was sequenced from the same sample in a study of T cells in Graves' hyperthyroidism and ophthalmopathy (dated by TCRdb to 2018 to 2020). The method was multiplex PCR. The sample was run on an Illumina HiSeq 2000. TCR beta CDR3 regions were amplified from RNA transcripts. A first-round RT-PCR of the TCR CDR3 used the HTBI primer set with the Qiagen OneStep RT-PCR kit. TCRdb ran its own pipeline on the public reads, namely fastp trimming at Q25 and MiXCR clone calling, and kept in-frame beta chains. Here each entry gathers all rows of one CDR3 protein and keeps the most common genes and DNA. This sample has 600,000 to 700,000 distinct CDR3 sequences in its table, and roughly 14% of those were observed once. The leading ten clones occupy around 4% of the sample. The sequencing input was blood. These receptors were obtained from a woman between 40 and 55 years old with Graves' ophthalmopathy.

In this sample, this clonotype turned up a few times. This CDR3 is CASSSDYNYGYTF. The CDR3 DNA is TGTGCCAGCAGTTCGGACTACAACTATGGCTACACCTTC. The V call is TRBV27, the J call TRBJ1-2, with D unclear. This CDR3 region has 13 residues. CDR1 is MNHEY and CDR2 is SMNVEV in the germline V gene (reference sequence). Trimming cost V 4 bases and J 2 bases, with 8 bases left between them.

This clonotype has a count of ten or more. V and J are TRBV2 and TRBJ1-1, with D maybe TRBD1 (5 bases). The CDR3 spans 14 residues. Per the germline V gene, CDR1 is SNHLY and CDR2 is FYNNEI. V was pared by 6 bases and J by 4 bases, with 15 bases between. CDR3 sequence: CASRGFTGLTEAFF. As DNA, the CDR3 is TGTGCCAGCAGGGGCTTCACAGGACTCACTGAAGCTTTCTTT. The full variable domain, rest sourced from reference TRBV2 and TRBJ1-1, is EPEVTQTPSHQVTQMGQEVILRCVPISNHLYFYWYRQILGQKVEFLVSFYNNEISEKSEIFDDQFSVERPDGSNFTLKIRSTKLEDSAMYFCASRGFTGLTEAFFGQGTRLTVV.

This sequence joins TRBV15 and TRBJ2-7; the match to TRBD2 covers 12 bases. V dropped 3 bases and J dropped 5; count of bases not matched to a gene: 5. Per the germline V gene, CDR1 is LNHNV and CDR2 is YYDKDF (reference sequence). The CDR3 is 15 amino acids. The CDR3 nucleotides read TGTGCCACCAGCAGCCGACTAGCGGGAGCCGACGAGCAGTACTTC. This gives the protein CATSSRLAGADEQYF. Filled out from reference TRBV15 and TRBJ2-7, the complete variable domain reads DAMVIQNPRYQVTQFGKPVTLSCSQTLNHNVMYWYQQKSSQAPKLLFHYYDKDFNNEADTPDNFQSRRPNTSFCFLDIRSPGLGDTAMYLCATSSRLAGADEQYFGPGTRLTVT.

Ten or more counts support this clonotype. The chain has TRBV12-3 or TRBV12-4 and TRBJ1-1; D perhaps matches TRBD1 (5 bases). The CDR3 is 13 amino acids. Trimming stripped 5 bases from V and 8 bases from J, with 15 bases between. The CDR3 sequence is CASSDAGTFEAFF. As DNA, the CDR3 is TGTGCCAGCAGTGACGCCGGGACCTTCGAAGCTTTCTTT.

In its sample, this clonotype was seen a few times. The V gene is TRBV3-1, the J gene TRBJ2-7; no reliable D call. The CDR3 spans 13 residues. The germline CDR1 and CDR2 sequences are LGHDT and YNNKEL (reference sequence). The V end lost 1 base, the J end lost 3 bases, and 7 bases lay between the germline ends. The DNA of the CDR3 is TGTGCCAGCAGCCAAGTTGGCGTCTACGAGCAGTACTTC. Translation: CASSQVGVYEQYF.

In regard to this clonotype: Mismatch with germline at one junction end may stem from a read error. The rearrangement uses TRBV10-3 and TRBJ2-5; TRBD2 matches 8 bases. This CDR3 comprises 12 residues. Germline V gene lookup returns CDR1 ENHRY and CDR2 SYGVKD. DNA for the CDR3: TGTGGCGCCGGGACTAGTGAAGAGACCCAGTGCTTC. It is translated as CGAGTSEETQCF.

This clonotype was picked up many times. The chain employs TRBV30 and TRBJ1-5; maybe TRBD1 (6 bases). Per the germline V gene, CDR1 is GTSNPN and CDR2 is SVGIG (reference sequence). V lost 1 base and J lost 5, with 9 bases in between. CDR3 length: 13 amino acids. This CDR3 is CAWSATGYQPQHF. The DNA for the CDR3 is TGTGCCTGGAGTGCCACAGGGTATCAGCCCCAGCATTTT. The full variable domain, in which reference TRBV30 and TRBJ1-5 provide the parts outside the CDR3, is SQTIHQWPATLVQPVGSPLSLECTVEGTSNPNLYWYRQAAGRGLQLLFYSVGIGQISSEVPQNLSASRPQDRQFILSSKKLLLSDSGFYLCAWSATGYQPQHFGDGTRLSIL.

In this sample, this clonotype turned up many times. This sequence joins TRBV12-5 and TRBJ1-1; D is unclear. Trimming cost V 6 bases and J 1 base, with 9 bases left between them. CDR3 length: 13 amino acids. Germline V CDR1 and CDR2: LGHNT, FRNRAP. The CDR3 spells CASGKKPNTEAFF. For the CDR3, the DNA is TGTGCTAGTGGAAAGAAACCGAACACTGAAGCTTTCTTT. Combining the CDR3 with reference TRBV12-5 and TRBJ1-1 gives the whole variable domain DARVTQTPRHKVTEMGQEVTMRCQPILGHNTVFWYRQTMMQGLELLAYFRNRAPLDDSGMPKDRFSAEMPDATLATLKIQPSEPRDSAVYFCASGKKPNTEAFFGQGTRLTVV.

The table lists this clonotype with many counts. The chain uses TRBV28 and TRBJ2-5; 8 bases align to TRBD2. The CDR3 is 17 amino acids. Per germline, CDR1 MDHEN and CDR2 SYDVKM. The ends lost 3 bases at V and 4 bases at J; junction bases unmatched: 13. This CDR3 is CASSFGASGYIAETQYF. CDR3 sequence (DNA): TGTGCCAGCAGTTTTGGGGCTAGCGGGTACATTGCAGAGACCCAGTACTTC. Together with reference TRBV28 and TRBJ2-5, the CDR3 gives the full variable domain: DVKVTQSSRYLVKRTGEKVFLECVQDMDHENMFWYRQDPGLGLRLIYFSYDVKMKEKGDIPEGYSVSREKKERFSLILESASTNQTSMYLCASSFGASGYIAETQYFGPGTRLLVL.

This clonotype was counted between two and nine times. CDR3 in DNA: TGTGCCAGCAGTTACGGGACTAGCGGGAGTGAGCAGTTCTTC. Amino acids: CASSYGTSGSEQFF. The chain has TRBV6-5 and TRBJ2-1; 14 bases align to TRBD2. The V gene end was trimmed by 2 bases and the J gene end by 9 bases; junction bases not matched to a gene: 0. Germline V gives CDR1 MNHEY, CDR2 SVGAGI. The CDR3 spans 14 residues.

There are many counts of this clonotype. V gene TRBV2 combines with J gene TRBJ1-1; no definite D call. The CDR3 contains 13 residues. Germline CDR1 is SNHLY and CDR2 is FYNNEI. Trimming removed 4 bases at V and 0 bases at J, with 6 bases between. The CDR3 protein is CASSVSLNTEAFF. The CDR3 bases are TGTGCCAGCAGTGTTAGTCTGAACACTGAAGCTTTCTTT. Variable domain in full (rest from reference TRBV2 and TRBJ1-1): EPEVTQTPSHQVTQMGQEVILRCVPISNHLYFYWYRQILGQKVEFLVSFYNNEISEKSEIFDDQFSVERPDGSNFTLKIRSTKLEDSAMYFCASSVSLNTEAFFGQGTRLTVV.

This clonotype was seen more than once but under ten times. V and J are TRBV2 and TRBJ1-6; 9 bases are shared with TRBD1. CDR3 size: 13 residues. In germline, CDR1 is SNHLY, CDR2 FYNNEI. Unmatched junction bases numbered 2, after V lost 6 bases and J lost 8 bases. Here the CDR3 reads CASRRDRDSPLHF. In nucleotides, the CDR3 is TGTGCCAGCAGGAGGGACAGGGATTCACCCCTCCACTTT.

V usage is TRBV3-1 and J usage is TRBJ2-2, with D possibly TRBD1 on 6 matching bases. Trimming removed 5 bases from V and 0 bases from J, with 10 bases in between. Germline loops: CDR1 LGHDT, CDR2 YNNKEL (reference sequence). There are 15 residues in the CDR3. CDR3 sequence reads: CASSDRDTNTGELFF. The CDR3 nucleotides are TGTGCCAGCAGCGACCGGGACACGAACACCGGGGAGCTGTTTTTT.

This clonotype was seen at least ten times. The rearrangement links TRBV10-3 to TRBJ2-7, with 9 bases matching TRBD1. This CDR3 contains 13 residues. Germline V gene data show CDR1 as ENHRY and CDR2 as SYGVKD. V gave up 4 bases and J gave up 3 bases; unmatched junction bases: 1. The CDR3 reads CAISGDRDYEQYF. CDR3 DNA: TGTGCCATCAGTGGGGACAGGGACTACGAGCAGTACTTC.

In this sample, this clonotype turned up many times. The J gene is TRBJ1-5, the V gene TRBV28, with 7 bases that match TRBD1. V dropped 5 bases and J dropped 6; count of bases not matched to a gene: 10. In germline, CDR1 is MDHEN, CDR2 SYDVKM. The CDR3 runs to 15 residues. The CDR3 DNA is TGTGCCAGCAGTCTCGGACAGGCCGGGAGTCAGCCCCAGCATTTT. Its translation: CASSLGQAGSQPQHF.

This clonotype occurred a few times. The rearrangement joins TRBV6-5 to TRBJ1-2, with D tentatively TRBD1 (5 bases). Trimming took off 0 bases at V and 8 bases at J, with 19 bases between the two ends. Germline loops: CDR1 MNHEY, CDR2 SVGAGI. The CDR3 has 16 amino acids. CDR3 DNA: TGTGCCAGCAGTTACTCCATACCCGGGGGGGAAGGGGGCTACACCTTC. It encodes CASSYSIPGGEGGYTF.

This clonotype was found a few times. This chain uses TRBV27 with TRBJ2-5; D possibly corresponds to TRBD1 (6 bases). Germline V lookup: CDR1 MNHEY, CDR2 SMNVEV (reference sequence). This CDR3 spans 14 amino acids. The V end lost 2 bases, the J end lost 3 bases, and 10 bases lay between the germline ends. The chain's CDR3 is CASSLLNREETQYF. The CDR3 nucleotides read TGTGCCAGCAGTTTACTGAACAGGGAAGAGACCCAGTACTTC.

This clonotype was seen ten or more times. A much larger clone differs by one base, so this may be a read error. This chain's CDR3 is CSARMGSLPEAFF. CDR3 sequence (DNA): TGCAGTGCTAGAATGGGGAGTCTCCCTGAAGCTTTCTTT. The rearrangement links TRBV20-1 to TRBJ1-1, with unresolved D. V lost 2 bases to trimming and J lost 6 bases, with 13 bases between them. Germline CDR1 and CDR2: DFQATT and SNEGSKA (reference sequence). CDR3 length equals 13 residues.

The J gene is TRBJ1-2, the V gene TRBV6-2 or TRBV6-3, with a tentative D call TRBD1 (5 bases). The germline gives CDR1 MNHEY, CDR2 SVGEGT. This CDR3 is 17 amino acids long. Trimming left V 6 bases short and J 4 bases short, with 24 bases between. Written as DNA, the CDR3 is TGTGCCAGCAGCCAGCAGGGAGTTCTCTCTTTGTCCTATGGCTACACCTTC. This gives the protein CASSQQGVLSLSYGYTF.

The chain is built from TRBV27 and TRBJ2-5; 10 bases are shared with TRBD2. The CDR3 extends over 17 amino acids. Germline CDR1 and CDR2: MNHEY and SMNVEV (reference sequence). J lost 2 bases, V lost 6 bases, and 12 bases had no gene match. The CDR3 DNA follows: TGTGCCAGCAGACCCACCGGACTAGCGGCCCTACAAGAGACCCAGTACTTC. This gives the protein CASRPTGLAALQETQYF.

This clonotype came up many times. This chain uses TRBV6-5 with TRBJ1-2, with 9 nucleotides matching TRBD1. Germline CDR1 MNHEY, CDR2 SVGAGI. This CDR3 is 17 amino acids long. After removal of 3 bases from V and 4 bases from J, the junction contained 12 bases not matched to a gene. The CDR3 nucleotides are TGTGCCAGCAGTTATGAGACAGGGGGTGGATTCCGCTATGGCTACACCTTC. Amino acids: CASSYETGGGFRYGYTF.